The 26 T cell receptor beta chains below were found in one sample sequenced in a study of Ad26.COV2.S vaccination and SARS-CoV-2 variants. Treatment noted: over 15 received Ad26.COV2.S at low or high dose, single or two shots; 5 received placebo; per-sample allocation not given. The investigators took samples on day 63 after the first vaccine or placebo injection. Profiling relied on immunoSEQ multiplex PCR, and the TCRdb table lists in-frame clones only, not all of them. Here the sample spans 300,000 to 400,000 clones, 86% being singletons. The sequences come from peripheral blood, collected in a trial of Ad26.COV2.S vaccine versus placebo. These receptor sequences come from a person aged 18 to 65 who received the Ad26.COV2.S COVID-19 vaccine or a placebo.

CDR3 nucleotide sequence: TGTGCCAGCAGCAAAAGGAGGGCCCACAAACACAATTCACCCCTCCACTTT. Translating gives CASSKRRAHKHNSPLHF. The rearrangement links TRBV21-1 to TRBJ1-6. TRBV21-1 has pseudogene status. The CDR3 extends over 17 amino acids.

The V call is TRBV13, the J call TRBJ2-4; TRBD1 matches 9 bases. The germline V gene has CDR1 PRHDT and CDR2 FYEKMQ (reference sequence). The CDR3 has 16 residues. After removal of 0 bases from V and 9 bases from J, the junction contained 9 bases not matched to a gene. CDR3: CASSLGSDRGLGIQYF. For the CDR3, the DNA is TGTGCCAGCAGCTTAGGCTCGGACAGGGGATTAGGCATTCAGTACTTC.

V usage is TRBV6-2 or TRBV6-3 and J usage is TRBJ2-1, with D possibly TRBD1 on 5 matching bases. The CDR3 contains 15 residues. V was clipped by 6 bases and J by 4 bases, with 16 bases between them. From germline, CDR1 is MNHEY and CDR2 SVGEGT. DNA for the CDR3: TGTGCCAGCAGCTCTGGGGCCACTCTGTACAATGAGCAGTTCTTC. It encodes CASSSGATLYNEQFF.

The chain is built from TRBV2 and TRBJ2-7; perhaps TRBD1 as D (6 bases). The CDR3 spans 14 residues. V gave up 6 bases and J gave up 2 bases, with 14 bases separating them. Germline CDR1 and CDR2: SNHLY and FYNNEI. The CDR3 DNA follows: TGTGCCAGCAGCAAACAGGGCACCACCTACGAGCAGTACTTC. The encoded protein is CASSKQGTTYEQYF.

V and J are TRBV20-1 and TRBJ2-4; D gene uncertain. The CDR3 has 11 amino acids. V lost 3 bases and J 6 bases, leaving 6 bases between the germline ends. Germline CDR1 reads DFQATT; CDR2 reads SNEGSKA (reference sequence). Here the CDR3 DNA reads TGCAGTGCTAGGGCAGGAAACATTCAGTACTTC. This codes for CSARAGNIQYF.

The V gene is TRBV19, the J gene TRBJ1-2; D is undetermined. V was pared by 1 base and J by 5 bases, with 8 bases between. CDR3 length: 13 amino acids. The germline CDR1 and CDR2 sequences are LNHDA and SQIVND (reference sequence). Here the CDR3 reads CASSIGRSYGYTF. The CDR3 nucleotides are TGTGCCAGTAGTATAGGGAGGAGTTATGGCTACACCTTC.

This clone has a single count. The chain has TRBV7-2 and TRBJ2-2; no clear D. Germline CDR1 and CDR2: SGHTA and FQGNSA. This CDR3 spans 14 amino acids. The V gene lost 2 bases and the J gene lost 4 bases, with 8 bases spanning the gap. The CDR3 loop is CASSLRRSTGELFF. The DNA of the CDR3 is TGTGCCAGCAGCTTAAGACGGAGCACCGGGGAGCTGTTTTTT.

The rearrangement links TRBV4-3 to TRBJ2-3, with TRBD1 matching 9 bases. V was pared by 4 bases and J by 2 bases, with 4 bases of the junction left unmatched. The CDR3 length is 15 residues. Germline loops: CDR1 LGHNA, CDR2 YSLEER. CDR3 region: CASSPDRGVTDTQYF. CDR3 nucleotides: TGCGCCAGCAGCCCGGACAGGGGAGTCACAGATACGCAGTATTTT.

This clone was recorded only once. This chain uses TRBV4-1 with TRBJ1-1, with 7 bases fitting TRBD1. Looked up from germline, CDR1 is MGHRA and CDR2 is YSYEKL. Germline trimming cut 5 bases from V and 7 bases from J; bases unmatched to any gene: 16. This CDR3 has 16 amino acids. As DNA, the CDR3 is TGCGCCAGCAGCGCTATGCCCCTGACAGGGACCTATGAAGCTTTCTTT. Translating gives CASSAMPLTGTYEAFF.

This clone was picked up a small number of times. Other DNA variants within this sample encode the same CDR3. The V call is TRBV5-4, the J call TRBJ2-2; tentatively, D is TRBD1 (6 bases). V dropped 2 bases and J dropped 4 bases, with 15 bases sitting between them. The CDR3 totals 16 residues. The germline CDR1 and CDR2 sequences are SGHNT and YYREEE (reference sequence). CDR3 residues: CASSFLQGQGTGELFF. In DNA form, the CDR3 reads TGTGCCAGCAGCTTCTTACAGGGTCAGGGCACCGGGGAGCTGTTTTTT.

CDR3 amino acids: CASSSDGPYEQYF. CDR3 nucleotide sequence: TGTGCCAGCTCATCGGACGGTCCCTACGAGCAGTACTTC. This sequence joins TRBV18 and TRBJ2-7; the D is unclear. CDR1 and CDR2 from the germline V gene are KGHSH and LQKENI. Trimming removed 5 bases from V and 2 bases from J, with 10 bases in between. The CDR3 loop spans 13 amino acids.

The V and J genes are TRBV15 and TRBJ2-7; 7 bases match TRBD1. The CDR3 runs 15 residues. Per the germline V gene, CDR1 is LNHNV and CDR2 is YYDKDF (reference sequence). The trim removed 5 bases at V and 6 bases at J, leaving 13 bases unmatched. In DNA form, the CDR3 reads TGTGCCACCAGCGGGACGACAGGGTTGGCGCGCGAGCAGTACTTC. This codes for CATSGTTGLAREQYF.

The rearrangement links TRBV7-2 to TRBJ2-3, with D tentatively TRBD2 (6 bases). Trimming removed 10 bases from V and 3 bases from J, with 23 bases in between. This CDR3 is 16 amino acids long. Germline CDR1 and CDR2: SGHTA and FQGNSA. For the CDR3, the DNA is TGTGCCACCCGCAGAGGCGGGGTTCTAGGGACAGATACGCAGTATTTT. Translating gives CATRRGGVLGTDTQYF.

V is TRBV7-8 and J is TRBJ1-4; TRBD1 matches at 9 bases. Germline V gives CDR1 SGHVS, CDR2 FQNEAQ. CDR3 size: 18 residues. With 1 base clipped from V and 4 bases from J, the junction kept 10 bases outside the gene matches. This CDR3 is CASSLVWKGQGVNEKLFF. The CDR3 nucleotides are TGTGCCAGCAGCTTAGTATGGAAGGGACAGGGAGTTAATGAAAAACTGTTTTTT.

The chain employs TRBV19 and TRBJ2-7; D remains unclear. V lost 6 bases and J lost 2, with 14 bases in between. CDR1 and CDR2 (germline): LNHDA, SQIVND (reference sequence). This CDR3 contains 14 residues. The CDR3 spells CASSLKSGPYEQYF. For the CDR3, the DNA is TGTGCCAGTAGCCTAAAGTCAGGACCCTACGAGCAGTACTTC. The full variable domain, with the rest looked up from reference TRBV19 and TRBJ2-7, is DGGITQSPKYLFRKEGQNVTLSCEQNLNHDAMYWYRQDPGQGLRLIYYSQIVNDFQKGDIAEGYSVSREKKESFPLTVTSAQKNPTAFYLCASSLKSGPYEQYFGPGTRLTVT.

The CDR3 loop is CASSTTGGYEQYF. In DNA form, the CDR3 reads TGTGCCAGCAGTACTACAGGGGGCTACGAGCAGTACTTC. The V gene is TRBV6-2 or TRBV6-3, the J gene TRBJ2-7, with 8 bases lining up with TRBD1. CDR1 is MNHEY and CDR2 is SVGEGT in the germline V gene. Trimming at V came to 5 bases and at J to 3 bases, leaving 3 bases not matched to a gene. The CDR3 has 13 amino acids.

The rearrangement uses TRBV7-2 and TRBJ1-2; D is uncertain. Germline values: CDR1 SGHTA, CDR2 FQGNSA. V lost 1 base, J lost 8 bases, and 11 bases lay in between. The CDR3 consists of 13 residues. CDR3: CASSLVRMGGYTF. In nucleotides, the CDR3 is TGTGCCAGCAGCTTAGTACGGATGGGGGGCTACACCTTC.

The rearrangement links TRBV7-2 to TRBJ1-1; D might be TRBD1 (5 bases). The germline V and J ends were trimmed by 7 bases and 4 bases, with 19 bases remaining between them. CDR3 length: 15 residues. The germline CDR1 and CDR2 sequences are SGHTA and FQGNSA. The CDR3 nucleotides are TGTGCCAGCACCCGGGGGTCTGCTCCGCGCACTGAAGCTTTCTTT. It translates to CASTRGSAPRTEAFF. The complete variable domain, with remaining parts taken from reference TRBV7-2 and TRBJ1-1, reads GAGVSQSPSNKVTEKGKDVELRCDPISGHTALYWYRQSLGQGLEFLIYFQGNSAPDKSGLPSDRFSAERTGGSVSTLTIQRTQQEDSAVYLCASTRGSAPRTEAFFGQGTRLTVV.

J is TRBJ1-6 and V is TRBV7-6; 8 nucleotides match TRBD1. Germline assignment: CDR1 SGHVS and CDR2 FNYEAQ. V shed 2 bases, J shed 5 bases, and the junction held 2 bases outside the gene matches. There are 15 residues in the CDR3. For the CDR3, the DNA is TGTGCCAGCAGCTTAAACAGGGGGAATAATTCACCCCTCCACTTT. This translates into CASSLNRGNNSPLHF.

This clone was found once. The V and J genes are TRBV27 and TRBJ1-2; D remains unclear. Per the germline V gene, CDR1 is MNHEY and CDR2 is SMNVEV (reference sequence). V shed 5 bases and J shed 2 bases, with 18 bases lying between them. The length of the CDR3 is 16 residues. CDR3 in amino acids: CASSAWNGGLNYGYTF. As DNA, the CDR3 is TGTGCCAGCAGTGCGTGGAACGGAGGGCTCAACTATGGCTACACCTTC.

The chain carries TRBV7-8 and TRBJ2-7; the match to TRBD1 covers 7 bases. Trimming took 0 bases from V and 4 from J; bases not matched to a gene: 15. Germline lookup yields CDR1 SGHVS and CDR2 FQNEAQ. This CDR3 is 18 amino acids long. CDR3 DNA sequence: TGTGCCAGCAGCTTAGCGCTGGGTCTGGGGGACAGAAATTACGAGCAGTACTTC. Protein product: CASSLALGLGDRNYEQYF.

The chain combines TRBV12-3 or TRBV12-4 with TRBJ1-1; weak D call: TRBD1 (5 bases). Trimming took off 3 bases at V and 5 bases at J, with 7 bases between the two ends. The CDR3 is 12 residues long. The DNA of the CDR3 is TGTGCCAGCAGTTTCTGGGGGACTGAAGCTTTCTTT. This translates into CASSFWGTEAFF.

The V gene is TRBV29-1, the J gene TRBJ2-1; D is perhaps TRBD1 or TRBD2 (6 bases each). V lost 1 base, J lost 0 bases, and 13 bases lay in between. This CDR3 has 16 residues. Germline V gives CDR1 SQVTM, CDR2 ANQGSEA. CDR3 sequence: CSVEAPGASSYNEQFF. The CDR3 coding sequence is TGCAGCGTTGAAGCGCCGGGGGCGAGCTCCTACAATGAGCAGTTCTTC.

Only one count was recorded for this clone. J is TRBJ2-5 and V is TRBV7-2; D unclear. V was clipped by 4 bases and J by 7 bases, with 16 bases between them. The CDR3 length is 14 residues. Germline V gene sequence: CDR1 SGHTA, CDR2 FQGNSA. CDR3 nucleotides: TGTGCCAGCAGCTCAATGGGGTCTTCGGGGACCCAGTACTTC. Protein: CASSSMGSSGTQYF.

The chain is built from TRBV6-5 and TRBJ2-7; 11 bases fit TRBD2. Germline CDR1 is MNHEY and CDR2 is SVGAGI. This CDR3 has 14 residues. The ends lost 6 bases at V and 4 bases at J; junction bases unmatched: 5. The DNA for the CDR3 is TGTGCCAGCAGGGCAACTAGCGGGGGTTACGAGCAGTACTTC. This codes for CASRATSGGYEQYF.

The rearrangement uses TRBV6-5 and TRBJ1-2; TRBD1 matches 11 bases. J lost 8 bases, V lost 1 base, and 9 bases had no gene match. The germline gives CDR1 MNHEY, CDR2 SVGAGI. The CDR3 is made up of 16 amino acids. For the CDR3, the DNA is TGTGCCAGCAGTTACTTACCGGGGGACAGGGGGGGAGGCTACACCTTC. Translation: CASSYLPGDRGGGYTF.